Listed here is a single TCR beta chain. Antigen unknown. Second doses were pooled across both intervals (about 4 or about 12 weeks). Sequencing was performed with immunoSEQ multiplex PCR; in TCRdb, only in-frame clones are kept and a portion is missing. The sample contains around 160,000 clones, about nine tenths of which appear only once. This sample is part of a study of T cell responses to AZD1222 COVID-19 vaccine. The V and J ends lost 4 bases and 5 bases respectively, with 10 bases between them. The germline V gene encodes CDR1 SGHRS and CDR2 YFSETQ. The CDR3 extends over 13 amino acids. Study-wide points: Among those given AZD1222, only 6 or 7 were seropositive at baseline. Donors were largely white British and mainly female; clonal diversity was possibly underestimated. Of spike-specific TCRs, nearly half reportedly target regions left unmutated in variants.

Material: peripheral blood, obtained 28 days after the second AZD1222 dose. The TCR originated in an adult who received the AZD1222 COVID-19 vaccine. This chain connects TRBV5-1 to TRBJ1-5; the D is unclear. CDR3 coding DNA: TGCGCCAGCAGCGTAACCGCAGATCAGCCCCAGCATTTT. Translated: CASSVTADQPQHF.